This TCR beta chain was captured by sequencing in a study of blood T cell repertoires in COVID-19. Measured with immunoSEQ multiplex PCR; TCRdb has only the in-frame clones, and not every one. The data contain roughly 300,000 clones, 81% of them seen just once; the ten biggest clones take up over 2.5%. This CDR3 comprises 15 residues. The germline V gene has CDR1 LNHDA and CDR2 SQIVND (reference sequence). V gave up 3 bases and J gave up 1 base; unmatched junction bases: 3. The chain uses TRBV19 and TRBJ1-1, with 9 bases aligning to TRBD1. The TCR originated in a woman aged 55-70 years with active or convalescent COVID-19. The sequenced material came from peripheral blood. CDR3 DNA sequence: TGTGCCAGTAGTATTGGACAGGGGCCGAACACTGAAGCTTTCTTT. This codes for CASSIGQGPNTEAFF.